The 2 T cell receptor beta chains in this list originate from one sample, sequenced in a study of blood T cell repertoires in COVID-19. Measured with immunoSEQ multiplex PCR; TCRdb has only the in-frame clones, and not every one. This repertoire shows tens of thousands of clones, 65% to 80% found once; its top ten account for over 40%. The sequenced sample was peripheral blood. These receptors were obtained from a human donor in a cohort sampled during active COVID-19.

The chain couples TRBV29-1 to TRBJ2-1; 11 bases match TRBD2. V trimming: 6 bases; J trimming: 6 bases; junction bases outside the gene matches: 10. There are 15 residues in the CDR3. Per the germline V gene, CDR1 is SQVTM and CDR2 is ANQGSEA. The CDR3 nucleotides read TGCAGCGTGGCGGGACTAGCGGATCAAATCAATGAGCAGTTCTTC. It encodes CSVAGLADQINEQFF.

The J gene is TRBJ2-5, the V gene TRBV19; D ambiguous. V was shortened by 0 bases and J by 0 bases, with 11 bases between the two germline ends. CDR1 LNHDA and CDR2 SQIVND come from the germline V gene (reference sequence). This CDR3 has 16 amino acids. The CDR3, as DNA: TGTGCCAGTAGTATAGATAGTGTGAGTTACCAAGAGACCCAGTACTTC. Protein sequence: CASSIDSVSYQETQYF.